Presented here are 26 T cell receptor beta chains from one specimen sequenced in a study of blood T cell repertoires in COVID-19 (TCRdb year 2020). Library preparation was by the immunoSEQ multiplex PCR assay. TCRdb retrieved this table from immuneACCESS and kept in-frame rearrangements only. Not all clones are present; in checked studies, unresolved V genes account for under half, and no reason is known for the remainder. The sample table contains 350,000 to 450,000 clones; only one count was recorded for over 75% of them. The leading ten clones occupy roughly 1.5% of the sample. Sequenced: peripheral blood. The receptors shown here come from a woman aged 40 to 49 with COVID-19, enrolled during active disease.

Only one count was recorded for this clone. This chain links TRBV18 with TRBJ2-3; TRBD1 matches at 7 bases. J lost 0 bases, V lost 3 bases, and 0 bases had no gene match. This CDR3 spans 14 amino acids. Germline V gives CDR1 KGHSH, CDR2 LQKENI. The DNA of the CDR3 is TGTGCCAGCTCACCGGACAGGAGCACAGATACGCAGTATTTT. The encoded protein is CASSPDRSTDTQYF.

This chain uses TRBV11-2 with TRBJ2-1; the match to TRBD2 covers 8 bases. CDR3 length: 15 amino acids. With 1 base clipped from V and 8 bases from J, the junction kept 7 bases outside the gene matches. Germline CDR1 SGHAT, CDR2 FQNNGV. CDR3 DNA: TGTGCCAGCAGCTTAGCGGGAGGGGCCGTGGATGAGCAGTTCTTC. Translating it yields CASSLAGGAVDEQFF. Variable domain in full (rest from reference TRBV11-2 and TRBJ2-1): EAGVAQSPRYKIIEKRQSVAFWCNPISGHATLYWYQQILGQGPKLLIQFQNNGVVDDSQLPKDRFSAERLKGVDSTLKIQPAKLEDSAVYLCASSLAGGAVDEQFFGPGTRLTVL.

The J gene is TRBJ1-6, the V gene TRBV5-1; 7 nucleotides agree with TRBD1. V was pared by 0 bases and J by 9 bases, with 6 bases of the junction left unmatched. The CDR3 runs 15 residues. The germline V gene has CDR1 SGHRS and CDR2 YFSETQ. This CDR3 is CASSLEGRGTSPLHF. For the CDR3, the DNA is TGCGCCAGCAGCTTGGAAGGCAGGGGGACTTCACCCCTCCACTTT.

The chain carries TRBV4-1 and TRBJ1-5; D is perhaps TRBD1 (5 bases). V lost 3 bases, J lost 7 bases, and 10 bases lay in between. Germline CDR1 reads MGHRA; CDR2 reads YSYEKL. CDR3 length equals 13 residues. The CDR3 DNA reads TGCGCCAGCAGCCAGGGGGGTTTGCAGCCCCAGCATTTT. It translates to CASSQGGLQPQHF.

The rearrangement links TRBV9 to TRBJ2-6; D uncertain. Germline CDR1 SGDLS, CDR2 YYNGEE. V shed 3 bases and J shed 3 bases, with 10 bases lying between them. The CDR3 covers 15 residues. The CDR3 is CASSAQNGGANVLTF. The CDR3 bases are TGTGCCAGCAGCGCTCAAAACGGTGGGGCCAACGTCCTGACTTTC.

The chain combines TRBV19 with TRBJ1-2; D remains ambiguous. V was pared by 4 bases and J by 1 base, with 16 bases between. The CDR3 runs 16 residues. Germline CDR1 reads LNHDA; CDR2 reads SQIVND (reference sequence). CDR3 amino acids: CASSTVMDSRNYGYTF. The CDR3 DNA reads TGTGCCAGTAGTACCGTTATGGACTCTCGTAACTATGGCTACACCTTC.

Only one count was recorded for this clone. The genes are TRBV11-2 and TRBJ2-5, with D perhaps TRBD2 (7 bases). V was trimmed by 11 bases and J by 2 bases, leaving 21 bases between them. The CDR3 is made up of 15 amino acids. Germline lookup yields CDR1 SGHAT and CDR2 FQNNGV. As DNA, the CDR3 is TGTGCCGGAGGGGGGGCCACCTCCTCACAAGAGACCCAGTACTTC. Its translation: CAGGGATSSQETQYF.

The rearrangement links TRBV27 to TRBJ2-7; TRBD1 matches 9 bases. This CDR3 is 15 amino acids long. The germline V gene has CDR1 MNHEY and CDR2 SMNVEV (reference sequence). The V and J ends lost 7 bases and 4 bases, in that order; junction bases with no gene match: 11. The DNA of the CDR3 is TGTGCCAGCAATTTCGGGGACAGGGTCCGATACGAGCAGTACTTC. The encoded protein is CASNFGDRVRYEQYF.

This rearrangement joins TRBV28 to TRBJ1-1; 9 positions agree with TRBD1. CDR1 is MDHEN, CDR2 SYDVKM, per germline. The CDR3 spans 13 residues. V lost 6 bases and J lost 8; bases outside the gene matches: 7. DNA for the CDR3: TGTGCCAGCAGAACCGGGACAGGGCTAGAAGCTTTCTTT. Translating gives CASRTGTGLEAFF. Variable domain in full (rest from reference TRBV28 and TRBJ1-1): DVKVTQSSRYLVKRTGEKVFLECVQDMDHENMFWYRQDPGLGLRLIYFSYDVKMKEKGDIPEGYSVSREKKERFSLILESASTNQTSMYLCASRTGTGLEAFFGQGTRLTVV.

CDR3: CASSPWPYSNQPQHF. CDR3 nucleotides: TGTGCCAGCAGTCCCTGGCCTTATAGCAATCAGCCCCAGCATTTT. The chain uses TRBV6-2 or TRBV6-3 and TRBJ1-5; D ambiguous. CDR1 and CDR2 (germline): MNHEY, SVGEGT. This CDR3 has 15 amino acids. V was shortened by 5 bases and J by 0 bases, with 11 bases between the two germline ends.

The CDR3 reads CASSYHRVTNEKLFF. CDR3 DNA: TGTGCCAGCAGTTACCACCGGGTGACTAATGAAAAACTGTTTTTT. The chain couples TRBV6-5 to TRBJ1-4; D uncertain. This CDR3 comprises 15 residues. The V gene's germline CDR1 is MNHEY and CDR2 SVGAGI. Trimming pared 2 bases from V and 2 bases from J, leaving 9 bases between.

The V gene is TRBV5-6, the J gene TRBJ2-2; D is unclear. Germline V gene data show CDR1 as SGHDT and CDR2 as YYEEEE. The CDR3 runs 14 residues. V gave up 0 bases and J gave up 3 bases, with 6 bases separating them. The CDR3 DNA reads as TGTGCCAGCAGCTTGGGCACTTACACCGGGGAGCTGTTTTTT. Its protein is CASSLGTYTGELFF.

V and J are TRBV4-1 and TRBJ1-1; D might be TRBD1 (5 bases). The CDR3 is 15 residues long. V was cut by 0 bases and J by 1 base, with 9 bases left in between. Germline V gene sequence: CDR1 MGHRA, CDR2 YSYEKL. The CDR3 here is CASSQDGARNTEAFF. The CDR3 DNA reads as TGCGCCAGCAGCCAAGATGGGGCCAGGAACACTGAAGCTTTCTTT.

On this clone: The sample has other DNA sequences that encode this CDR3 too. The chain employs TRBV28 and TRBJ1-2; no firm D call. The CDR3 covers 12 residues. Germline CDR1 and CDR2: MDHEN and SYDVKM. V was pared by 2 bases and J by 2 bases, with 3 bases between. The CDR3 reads CASSLQNYGYTF. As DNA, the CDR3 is TGTGCCAGCAGTTTACAGAACTATGGCTACACCTTC.

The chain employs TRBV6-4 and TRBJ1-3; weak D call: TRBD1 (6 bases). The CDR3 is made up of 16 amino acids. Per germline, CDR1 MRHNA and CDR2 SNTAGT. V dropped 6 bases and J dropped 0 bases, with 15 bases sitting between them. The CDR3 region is CASRIERQASGNTIYF. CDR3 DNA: TGTGCCAGCAGAATCGAGAGACAGGCCTCTGGAAACACCATATATTTT.

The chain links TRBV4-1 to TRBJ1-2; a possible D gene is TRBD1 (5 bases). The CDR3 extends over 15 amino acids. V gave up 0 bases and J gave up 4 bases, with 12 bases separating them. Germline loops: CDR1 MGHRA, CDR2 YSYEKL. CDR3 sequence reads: CASSQDRARSYGYTF. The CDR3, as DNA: TGCGCCAGCAGCCAAGACAGGGCCAGAAGCTATGGCTACACCTTC.

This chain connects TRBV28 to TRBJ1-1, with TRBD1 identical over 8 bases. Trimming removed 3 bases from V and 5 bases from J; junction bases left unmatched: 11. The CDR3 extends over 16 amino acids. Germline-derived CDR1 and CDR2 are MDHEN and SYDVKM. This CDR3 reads CASSFTLGQGQTEAFF. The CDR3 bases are TGTGCCAGCAGTTTCACCCTAGGACAGGGCCAGACTGAAGCTTTCTTT.

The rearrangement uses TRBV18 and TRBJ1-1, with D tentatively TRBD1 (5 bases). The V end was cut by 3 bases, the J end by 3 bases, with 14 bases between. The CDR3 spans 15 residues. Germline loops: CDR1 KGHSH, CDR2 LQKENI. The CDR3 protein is CASSPFSPRDTEAFF. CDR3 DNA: TGTGCCAGCTCACCGTTTAGTCCCAGGGACACTGAAGCTTTCTTT.

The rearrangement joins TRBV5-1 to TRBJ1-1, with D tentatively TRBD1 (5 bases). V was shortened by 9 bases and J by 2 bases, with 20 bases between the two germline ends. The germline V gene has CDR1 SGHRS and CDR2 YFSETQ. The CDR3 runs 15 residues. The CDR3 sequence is CATSGGGWGNTEAFF. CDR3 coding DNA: TGCGCCACTTCTGGGGGAGGTTGGGGTAACACTGAAGCTTTCTTT.

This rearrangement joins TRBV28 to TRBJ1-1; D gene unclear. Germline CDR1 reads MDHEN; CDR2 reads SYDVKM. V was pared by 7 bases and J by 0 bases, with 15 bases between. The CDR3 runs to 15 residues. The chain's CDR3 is CASTLGVPMNTEAFF. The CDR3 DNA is TGTGCCAGCACGCTCGGTGTCCCTATGAACACTGAAGCTTTCTTT.

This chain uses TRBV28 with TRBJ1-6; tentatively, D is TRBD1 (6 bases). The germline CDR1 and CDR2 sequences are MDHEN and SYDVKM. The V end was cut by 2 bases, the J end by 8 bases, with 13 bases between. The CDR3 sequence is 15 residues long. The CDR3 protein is CASSLNGGRDSPLHF. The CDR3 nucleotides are TGTGCCAGCAGTTTAAATGGGGGCAGGGATTCACCCCTCCACTTT.

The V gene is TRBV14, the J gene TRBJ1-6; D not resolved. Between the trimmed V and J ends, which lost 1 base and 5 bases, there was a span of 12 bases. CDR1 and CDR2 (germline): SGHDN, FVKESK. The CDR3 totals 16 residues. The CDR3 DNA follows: TGTGCCAGCAGCCAAGTGAGCGGAAGTAATAATTCACCCCTCCACTTT. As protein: CASSQVSGSNNSPLHF.

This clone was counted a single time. CDR3 coding DNA: TGTGCCAGCAGTTTATATGCGGGCCCGTCTGCACAGCCCCAGCATTTT. It is translated as CASSLYAGPSAQPQHF. The rearrangement joins TRBV27 to TRBJ1-5; no firm D call. From germline, CDR1 is MNHEY and CDR2 SMNVEV (reference sequence). V was clipped by 1 base and J by 7 bases, with 17 bases between them. This CDR3 has 16 amino acids.

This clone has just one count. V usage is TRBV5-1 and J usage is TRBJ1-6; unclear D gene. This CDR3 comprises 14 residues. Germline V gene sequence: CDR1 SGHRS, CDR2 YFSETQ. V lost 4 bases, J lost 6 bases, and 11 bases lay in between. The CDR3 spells CASSPQSGNSPLHF. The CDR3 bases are TGCGCCAGCAGCCCCCAAAGCGGTAATTCACCCCTCCACTTT.

The CDR3 spells CASSLRASDTEAFF. CDR3 coding DNA: TGTGCCAGCAGCCTACGAGCCTCGGACACTGAAGCTTTCTTT. V usage is TRBV6-2 or TRBV6-3 and J usage is TRBJ1-1; D gene ambiguous. The CDR3 is 14 amino acids. V lost 6 bases and J 3 bases, leaving 14 bases between the germline ends. From germline, CDR1 is MNHEY and CDR2 SVGEGT.

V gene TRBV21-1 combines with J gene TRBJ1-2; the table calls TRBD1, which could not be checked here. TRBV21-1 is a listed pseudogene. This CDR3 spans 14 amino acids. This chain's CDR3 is CASSLTTGGYGYTF. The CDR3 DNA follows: TGTGCCAGCAGCCTCACGACAGGGGGATATGGCTACACCTTC.